The 32 T cell receptor beta chains below all came from one sample that was sequenced in a study of T cell clonality in common variable immunodeficiency. Profiled with immunoSEQ multiplex PCR; TCRdb holds only in-frame clones, not every one. The data show some 40,000 clones, with none appearing a single time. The sequencing sample was made of peripheral blood mononuclear cells. Every receptor here comes from a person between 18 and 70 years old in good health.

At least ten counts were recorded for this clone. The read halts 3 residues ahead of the CDR3 end, with the missing end drawn from the germline J gene. The genes are TRBV5-1 and TRBJ1-1; D is possibly TRBD1 (6 bases). This CDR3 has 16 residues. Germline CDR1 reads SGHRS; CDR2 reads YFSETQ. V lost 3 bases and J 3 bases, leaving 18 bases between the germline ends. CDR3 region: CASSSRGQGWDTEAFF. The covered CDR3 bases are TGCGCCAGCAGCTCACGGGGCCAGGGGTGGGACACTGAA.

This clone was recorded many times. The read gets to within 3 residues of the CDR3 end, and the germline J gene fills in the rest. The chain employs TRBV29-1 and TRBJ2-4; weak D call: TRBD1 (6 bases). With 4 bases removed from V and 0 bases from J, the gap between germline ends came to 7 bases. CDR1 is SQVTM, CDR2 ANQGSEA, per germline. CDR3 size: 13 residues. The chain's CDR3 is CSVVDRAKNIQYF. Incomplete CDR3 DNA: TGCAGCGTTGTGGACAGAGCCAAAAACATT.

This clone was found many times. The read gets to within 3 residues of the CDR3 end, and the germline J gene fills in the rest. The gene calls are TRBV19 and TRBJ2-7; 7 nucleotides line up with TRBD2. The trim removed 3 bases at V and 3 bases at J, leaving 8 bases unmatched. Germline V lookup: CDR1 LNHDA, CDR2 SQIVND (reference sequence). This CDR3 is built from 15 residues. The DNA read from the CDR3 is TGTGCCAGTAGTATCCTGGGGGGGAGTAGCTACGAG. This sequence encodes CASSILGGSSYE. The whole CDR3 sequence is CASSILGGSSYEQYF.

The sample holds many counts of this clone. The CDR3 goes on 3 residues after the read ends, and that part is filled in from the germline J gene. This sequence joins TRBV20-1 and TRBJ1-2; 10 positions agree with TRBD1. V lost 3 bases, J lost 7 bases, and 11 bases stayed unmatched. CDR3 length: 15 amino acids. Germline CDR1 is DFQATT and CDR2 is SNEGSKA (reference sequence). CDR3 DNA (partial): TGCAGTGCTAGGGATGCACCGGGACAGGGGTCTGGC. Translating gives CSARDAPGQGSG. The complete CDR3 sequence is CSARDAPGQGSGYTF.

This clone was observed a handful of times. The read ends 3 residues early relative to the CDR3; the germline J gene fills the gap. The chain uses TRBV19 and TRBJ1-2; the D gene is possibly TRBD1 (6 bases). The CDR3 contains 13 residues. Germline assignment: CDR1 LNHDA and CDR2 SQIVND (reference sequence). The CDR3 protein is CASSQGQTYDYTF. Partial CDR3 DNA: TGTGCCAGTAGTCAAGGACAGACCTACGAC.

In this sample, this clone turned up many times. Compared with germline, one end of the junction differs, possibly owing to a read error. The read ends 3 residues before the CDR3 terminus; that terminus is restored from the germline J gene. The chain recombines TRBV6-1 with TRBJ1-2, with 10 bases matching TRBD1. This CDR3 has 15 amino acids. The germline V gene encodes CDR1 MNHNS and CDR2 SASEGT. The part of the CDR3 DNA that was read is TGTGCCAGCAGAGAAGGACAGGGGGGGAACTATGGC. Translating gives CASREGQGGNYG. The entire CDR3 protein reads CASREGQGGNYGYTF.

Many counts were recorded for this clone. The sequenced fragment ends 3 residues before the CDR3 boundary, so the rest is inferred from the germline J gene. J is TRBJ1-1 and V is TRBV19; 7 bases match TRBD1. CDR1 and CDR2 (germline): LNHDA, SQIVND (reference sequence). The CDR3 consists of 15 residues. The V gene end was trimmed by 6 bases and the J gene end by 1 base; junction bases not matched to a gene: 8. This CDR3 reads CASSSSEGANTEAFF. CDR3 bases read: TGTGCCAGTAGCTCATCGGAGGGGGCGAACACTGAA.

This clone has a count of ten or more. The observed sequence ends 3 residues before the CDR3 terminus, with the missing tail filled in from the germline J gene. This chain uses TRBV19 with TRBJ2-3, with D hard to call. Germline values: CDR1 LNHDA, CDR2 SQIVND (reference sequence). The CDR3 runs 14 residues. Trimming left V 6 bases short and J 2 bases short, with 12 bases between. The CDR3 bases that were read are TGTGCCAGTAGAGGGCAGAGATACACAGATACG. It yields the protein CASRGQRYTDT. The CDR3 as a whole reads CASRGQRYTDTQYF.

This clone has a count of ten or more. The read terminates 3 residues before the CDR3 end, so the remaining end is supplied by the germline J gene. This chain uses TRBV12-3 or TRBV12-4 with TRBJ2-7; the D gene is possibly TRBD1 (6 bases). This CDR3 region has 13 residues. Trimming took off 4 bases at V and 6 bases at J, with 13 bases between the two ends. The sequenced CDR3 bases are TGTGCCAGCAGTTCCAGGGGATGGCGCGAG. Amino acids: CASSSRGWRE. From start to end, the CDR3 is CASSSRGWREQYF.

This clone was detected only a few times. The CDR3 is cut off 3 residues early in the read; its end comes from the germline J gene. The V gene is TRBV19, the J gene TRBJ2-4; TRBD2 matches at 7 bases. The germline V gene encodes CDR1 LNHDA and CDR2 SQIVND (reference sequence). The CDR3 has 17 amino acids. The covered CDR3 bases are TGTGCCAGTAGTTTCCGGGCTACCTCGGGGACTAACTATGGT. Encoded protein: CASSFRATSGTNYG. The entire CDR3 protein reads CASSFRATSGTNYGQYF.

This clone has ten or more counts. The sequenced CDR3 bases are TGTGCCAGTAGTATATATTATAGGGGGAACGAGAAAACTGAA. Protein sequence: CASSIYYRGNEKTE. From start to end, the CDR3 is CASSIYYRGNEKTEAFF. J is TRBJ1-1 and V is TRBV19; tentatively, D is TRBD1 (6 bases). The read stops 3 residues short of the end of the CDR3; the missing end is completed from the germline J gene. There are 17 residues in the CDR3. CDR1 LNHDA and CDR2 SQIVND come from the germline V gene (reference sequence). V was cut by 2 bases and J by 5 bases, with 21 bases left in between. Variable domain in full (rest from reference TRBV19 and TRBJ1-1): DGGITQSPKYLFRKEGQNVTLSCEQNLNHDAMYWYRQDPGQGLRLIYYSQIVNDFQKGDIAEGYSVSREKKESFPLTVTSAQKNPTAFYLCASSIYYRGNEKTEAFFGQGTRLTVV.

This clone was recorded at least ten times. The read ends 3 residues before the CDR3 terminus; that terminus is restored from the germline J gene. The V and J genes are TRBV5-1 and TRBJ2-7, with D tentatively TRBD1 (5 bases). The CDR3 contains 13 residues. Trimming stripped 6 bases from V and 2 bases from J, with 12 bases between. Germline-derived CDR1 and CDR2 are SGHRS and YFSETQ. CDR3 DNA (partial): TGCGCCAGCAAGCTTACACAGGCCTACGAG. Its translation is CASKLTQAYE. The full-length CDR3 reads as CASKLTQAYEQYF.

This clone appeared many times. With the read ending 3 residues before the CDR3 end, the germline J gene is used to fill in that end. The chain is built from TRBV29-1 and TRBJ2-1; the D is unclear. V was clipped by 5 bases and J by 0 bases, with 11 bases between them. This CDR3 region has 14 residues. From germline, CDR1 is SQVTM and CDR2 ANQGSEA. The CDR3 loop is CSVQERISYNEQFF. The DNA read from the CDR3 is TGCAGCGTTCAGGAAAGAATCTCCTACAATGAG.

This clone turned up a few times. The read comes to an end 3 residues before the CDR3 does, leaving the germline J gene to fill in the end. The chain uses TRBV30 and TRBJ1-2; unclear D gene. There are 17 residues in the CDR3. Germline-derived CDR1 and CDR2 are GTSNPN and SVGIG (reference sequence). Incomplete CDR3 DNA: TGTGCCTGGAGTGACCCTGGACTAGCGGGAGCCTACAATGAA. Amino acids: CAWSDPGLAGAYNE. The entire CDR3 reads CAWSDPGLAGAYNEYTF.

This clone has ten or more counts. Read sequence stops 3 residues before the CDR3 end, and the germline J gene provides the missing end. V gene TRBV4-1 combines with J gene TRBJ2-1, with TRBD1 matching over 11 bases. Germline trimming cut 2 bases from V and 3 bases from J; bases unmatched to any gene: 6. CDR3 length: 17 amino acids. Per germline, CDR1 MGHRA and CDR2 YSYEKL. The CDR3 bases that were read are TGCGCCAGCAGCCAATCTCCGGGACAGGGGGGCTACAATGAG. Its translation is CASSQSPGQGGYNE. The whole CDR3 protein is CASSQSPGQGGYNEQFF.

In its sample, this clone was seen many times. Read data end 3 residues before the CDR3 end; the end is taken from the germline J gene. The chain is built from TRBV15 and TRBJ2-1; D is perhaps TRBD2 (5 bases). Per germline, CDR1 LNHNV and CDR2 YYDKDF (reference sequence). CDR3 length equals 15 residues. V lost 0 bases to trimming and J lost 1 base, with 7 bases between them. This CDR3 is CATSRDRGSYNEQFF. CDR3 DNA, as far as it was read: TGTGCCACCAGCAGAGACAGAGGGTCCTACAATGAG.

This clone was picked up many times. The read halts 3 residues ahead of the CDR3 end, with the missing end drawn from the germline J gene. The chain combines TRBV30 with TRBJ2-5; 7 nucleotides line up with TRBD1. The CDR3 runs to 12 residues. CDR1 is GTSNPN and CDR2 is SVGIG in the germline V gene (reference sequence). With V trimmed by 5 bases and J by 5 bases, 5 bases remained unmatched. This CDR3 is CAWERGPETQYF. CDR3 DNA (partial): TGTGCCTGGGAAAGGGGGCCGGAGACC.

This clone was seen at least ten times. Read coverage stops 3 residues before the CDR3 terminus; the germline J gene supplies the remainder. V is TRBV12-3 or TRBV12-4 and J is TRBJ2-1, with 14 nucleotides matching TRBD2. This CDR3 spans 13 amino acids. J lost 6 bases, V lost 8 bases, and 0 bases had no gene match. The covered CDR3 bases are TGTGCCAGCGGGACTAGCGGGGGCAATGAG. As protein: CASGTSGGNE. The entire CDR3 protein reads CASGTSGGNEQFF.

This clone was counted at least ten times. The read stops 3 residues short of the end of the CDR3; the missing end is completed from the germline J gene. This rearrangement joins TRBV19 to TRBJ2-1, with 9 bases fitting TRBD1. The CDR3 runs to 13 residues. The J segment lost 9 bases and the V segment lost 4 bases, leaving 4 bases of the junction unmatched. The germline V gene encodes CDR1 LNHDA and CDR2 SQIVND (reference sequence). The CDR3 protein is CASSRQGEVEQFF. Incomplete CDR3 DNA: TGTGCCAGTAGTAGACAGGGGGAAGTTGAG.

In its sample, this clone was seen many times. Read coverage stops 3 residues before the CDR3 terminus; the germline J gene supplies the remainder. The chain links TRBV4-1 to TRBJ1-1; the D is unclear. The germline gives CDR1 MGHRA, CDR2 YSYEKL. CDR3 length: 14 amino acids. With 1 base removed from V and 3 bases from J, the gap between germline ends came to 9 bases. CDR3 bases read: TGCGCCAGCAGCCAAGGGCAGGAGGACACTGAA. Translation gives CASSQGQEDTE. The complete CDR3 reads CASSQGQEDTEAFF.

This clone was counted at least ten times. The DNA read from the CDR3 is TGTGCCGCACTCGGAGGGGAAGCGGGGGAGTCCTACAATGAG. This translates into CAALGGEAGESYNE. The entire CDR3 sequence reads CAALGGEAGESYNEQFF. The V gene is TRBV6-2 or TRBV6-3, the J gene TRBJ2-1; 8 nucleotides match TRBD2. The CDR3 end lies 3 residues beyond the end of the read and is filled in from the germline J gene. With V trimmed by 11 bases and J by 1 base, 16 bases remained unmatched. CDR3 length: 17 residues. Germline CDR1 reads MNHEY; CDR2 reads SVGEGT.

This clone was detected ten times or more. With the read ending 3 residues before the CDR3 end, the germline J gene is used to fill in that end. The chain employs TRBV5-1 and TRBJ2-6; tentative D call: TRBD2 (5 bases). V lost 0 bases to trimming and J lost 0 bases, with 13 bases between them. From germline, CDR1 is SGHRS and CDR2 YFSETQ. The CDR3 is made up of 18 amino acids. CDR3 DNA, as far as it was read: TGCGCCAGCAGCTTGGGAGCTCGGGGTCTCTCTGGGGCCAACGTC. It specifies CASSLGARGLSGANV. The full CDR3 reads CASSLGARGLSGANVLTF. Together with reference TRBV5-1 and TRBJ2-6, the CDR3 gives the full variable domain: KAGVTQTPRYLIKTRGQQVTLSCSPISGHRSVSWYQQTPGQGLQFLFEYFSETQRNKGNFPGRFSGRQFSNSRSEMNVSTLELGDSALYLCASSLGARGLSGANVLTFGAGSRLTVL.

This clone was counted many times. The read halts 3 residues ahead of the CDR3 end, with the missing end drawn from the germline J gene. The V call is TRBV19, the J call TRBJ2-3, with D perhaps TRBD2 (6 bases). The V end lost 10 bases, the J end lost 2 bases, and 16 bases lay between the germline ends. Germline values: CDR1 LNHDA, CDR2 SQIVND (reference sequence). The CDR3 is 14 residues long. The chain's CDR3 is CATQFGLTTDTQYF. CDR3 DNA (partial): TGTGCCACCCAGTTCGGACTAACCACAGATACG.

The table lists this clone with many counts. The read is 3 residues too short to cover the CDR3 end, so that end is filled in from the germline J gene. The chain is built from TRBV20-1 and TRBJ2-3, with TRBD1 identical over 7 bases. Per germline, CDR1 DFQATT and CDR2 SNEGSKA (reference sequence). Trimming removed 3 bases from V and 0 bases from J; junction bases left unmatched: 3. The CDR3 spans 14 residues. CDR3 sequence reads: CSASGTESTDTQYF. The covered CDR3 bases are TGCAGTGCTAGTGGGACAGAGAGCACAGATACG.

This clone has at least ten counts. Its ends do not fully match the called genes, so a read error is possible. The CDR3 reads CASSLEPGGQETQYF. The CDR3 bases that were read are TGTGCCAGCAGTTTAGAACCCGGGGGGCAAGAGACC. The V call is TRBV7-6, the J call TRBJ2-5, with TRBD2 matching over 7 bases. Read coverage stops 3 residues before the CDR3 terminus; the germline J gene supplies the remainder. Germline V CDR1 and CDR2: SGHVS, FNYEAQ. The CDR3 has 15 amino acids.

In its sample, this clone was seen many times. The read ends 3 residues early relative to the CDR3; the germline J gene fills the gap. The rearrangement joins TRBV4-1 to TRBJ2-7, with 8 bases aligning to TRBD2. Germline lookup yields CDR1 MGHRA and CDR2 YSYEKL. Losses at the gene ends were 0 bases for V and 1 base for J; bases not matched to a gene: 2. The length of the CDR3 is 15 residues. The chain's CDR3 is CASSQDAGGSYEQYF. The sequenced CDR3 bases are TGCGCCAGCAGCCAAGATGCGGGGGGTTCCTACGAG.

In its sample, this clone was seen many times. The read ends 3 residues shy of where the CDR3 ends; the end is completed using the germline J gene. The rearrangement uses TRBV10-1 and TRBJ2-7, with a weak D call TRBD1 (5 bases). CDR1 WNHNN and CDR2 SYGVQD come from the germline V gene (reference sequence). The CDR3 is 16 residues long. Trimming shortened V by 4 bases and J by 5 bases, and 21 bases separated the two germline ends. Partial CDR3 DNA: TGCGCCAGCAGTGGCAACCTTGGGGCAGCCGGCAACGAG. Protein: CASSGNLGAAGNE. The full CDR3 protein is CASSGNLGAAGNEQYF.

This clone was seen at least ten times. The observed sequence ends 3 residues before the CDR3 terminus, with the missing tail filled in from the germline J gene. The chain joins TRBV28 to TRBJ1-1; D is uncertain. V dropped 4 bases and J dropped 4 bases, with 4 bases sitting between them. The length of the CDR3 is 11 residues. Germline V gives CDR1 MDHEN, CDR2 SYDVKM. CDR3 loop: CASSSLTEAFF. The covered CDR3 bases are TGTGCCAGCAGTTCCCTCACTGAA.

Many counts were recorded for this clone. The observed sequence ends 3 residues before the CDR3 terminus, with the missing tail filled in from the germline J gene. The chain combines TRBV10-2 with TRBJ1-2; D not resolved. Germline CDR1 reads WSHSY; CDR2 reads SAAADI. The CDR3 is 14 amino acids. The V and J ends lost 7 bases and 0 bases respectively, with 12 bases between them. CDR3 sequence reads: CASTKGLTNYGYTF. CDR3 DNA, as far as it was read: TGCGCCAGCACCAAAGGCCTTACTAACTATGGC.

This clone came up many times. The CDR3 end falls 3 residues outside the read, so it is completed with the germline J gene. The chain uses TRBV28 and TRBJ2-7; D is unclear. This CDR3 contains 15 residues. The germline CDR1 and CDR2 sequences are MDHEN and SYDVKM. Trimming left V 3 bases short and J 5 bases short, with 17 bases between. Partial CDR3 DNA: TGTGCCAGCAGTTTGGAAAAGGTAGCTTTAGACGAG. It translates to CASSLEKVALDE. The entire CDR3 protein reads CASSLEKVALDEQYF.

This clone has ten or more counts. Read sequence stops 3 residues before the CDR3 end, and the germline J gene provides the missing end. The chain combines TRBV6-2 or TRBV6-3 with TRBJ2-1; 9 bases map to TRBD2. The CDR3 is made up of 15 amino acids. Germline V gene lookup returns CDR1 MNHEY and CDR2 SVGEGT. The V and J ends lost 6 bases and 8 bases, in that order; junction bases with no gene match: 11. The covered CDR3 bases are TGTGCCAGCAGCCCTTTAGCGGGGGACGGGGATGAG. This gives the protein CASSPLAGDGDE. In full, the CDR3 reads CASSPLAGDGDEQFF.

This clone was picked up many times. The read ends 3 residues before the CDR3 terminus; that terminus is restored from the germline J gene. The chain links TRBV4-1 to TRBJ2-7, with 7 bases fitting TRBD1. The CDR3 contains 15 residues. The V and J ends lost 4 bases and 2 bases, in that order; junction bases with no gene match: 8. CDR1 is MGHRA, CDR2 YSYEKL, per germline. The sequenced part of the CDR3 DNA is TGCGCCAGCAGCCCAGCAAAGGGGGCCACCTACGAG. Its translation is CASSPAKGATYE. The complete CDR3 reads CASSPAKGATYEQYF.